One and the same sample provided the 9 T cell receptor beta chains below, sequenced in a study of early T cells in non-severe SARS-CoV-2 infection. TCRdb processed the 5' RACE reads anew with MiXCR; each CDR3 protein has one entry. The sample holds some 21,000 distinct CDR3 sequences, roughly 5% seen once. The sequencing sample was made of whole blood. All receptors come from an adult who was a healthcare worker with PCR-confirmed SARS-CoV-2 infection or an uninfected control (not recorded which).

There are a few counts of this clonotype. J is TRBJ2-6 and V is TRBV2, with D unclear. V dropped 7 bases and J dropped 0 bases, with 13 bases sitting between them. This CDR3 is built from 16 residues. Per germline, CDR1 SNHLY and CDR2 FYNNEI. CDR3 nucleotides: TGTGCCAGCATTGTTGACAAGAGCTCTGGGGCCAACGTCCTGACTTTC. Amino acids: CASIVDKSSGANVLTF.

Ten or more counts support this clonotype. V and J are TRBV4-3 and TRBJ2-1, with D possibly matching TRBD2 (5 bases). Trimming took off 4 bases at V and 9 bases at J, with 28 bases between the two ends. Germline CDR1 LGHNA, CDR2 YSLEER. This CDR3 is 18 amino acids long. CDR3 nucleotide sequence: TGCGCCAGCAGCCTAGGACCGGAAGGACTGAGCCTTAACGGTGAGCAGTTCTTC. It specifies CASSLGPEGLSLNGEQFF.

This clonotype was recorded at least ten times. The rearrangement joins TRBV20-1 to TRBJ2-1; D perhaps matches TRBD1 (6 bases). This CDR3 has 13 amino acids. Trimming took 1 base from V and 7 from J, leaving 11 bases between them. CDR1 is DFQATT and CDR2 is SNEGSKA in the germline V gene (reference sequence). The CDR3 region is CSARADTGNEQFF. The CDR3 DNA sequence: TGCAGTGCTAGAGCGGATACAGGGAATGAGCAGTTCTTC.

This clonotype was counted at least ten times. The DNA for the CDR3 is TGTGCCAGCAGCTTAGTATGGACTAGCGGGACCGAGCAGTACTTC. Its protein is CASSLVWTSGTEQYF. The rearrangement links TRBV7-2 to TRBJ2-7, with TRBD2 identical over 12 bases. Germline lookup yields CDR1 SGHTA and CDR2 FQGNSA. This CDR3 region has 15 residues. V was clipped by 1 base and J by 6 bases; unmatched bases: 4. The whole variable domain, remainder taken from reference TRBV7-2 and TRBJ2-7, is GAGVSQSPSNKVTEKGKDVELRCDPISGHTALYWYRQSLGQGLEFLIYFQGNSAPDKSGLPSDRFSAERTGGSVSTLTIQRTQQEDSAVYLCASSLVWTSGTEQYFGPGTRLTVT.

This clonotype was detected a few times. The rearrangement joins TRBV6-1 to TRBJ2-3; TRBD2 is a possible D gene (6 bases). The V gene's germline CDR1 is MNHNS and CDR2 SASEGT. The CDR3 loop spans 14 amino acids. Trimming took off 6 bases at V and 2 bases at J, with 12 bases between the two ends. The CDR3 here is CASSRTILTDTQYF. DNA of the CDR3: TGTGCCAGCAGCAGGACTATCCTCACAGATACGCAGTATTTT.

This clonotype came up many times. The chain is built from TRBV19 and TRBJ1-5, with TRBD1 matching over 8 bases. CDR1 is LNHDA, CDR2 SQIVND, per germline (reference sequence). The V gene end was trimmed by 5 bases and the J gene end by 6 bases; junction bases not matched to a gene: 9. This CDR3 has 15 amino acids. The CDR3 protein is CASSPSTGGVQPQHF. The DNA for the CDR3 is TGTGCCAGTAGTCCTAGTACAGGGGGGGTTCAGCCCCAGCATTTT. Full variable domain (rest looked up from reference TRBV19 and TRBJ1-5): DGGITQSPKYLFRKEGQNVTLSCEQNLNHDAMYWYRQDPGQGLRLIYYSQIVNDFQKGDIAEGYSVSREKKESFPLTVTSAQKNPTAFYLCASSPSTGGVQPQHFGDGTRLSIL.

The chain combines TRBV28 with TRBJ1-5; the match to TRBD1 covers 10 bases. V shed 4 bases, J shed 2 bases, and the junction held 5 bases outside the gene matches. Germline assignment: CDR1 MDHEN and CDR2 SYDVKM. This CDR3 comprises 16 residues. This CDR3 is CASSSGQGERNQPQHF. The CDR3 bases are TGTGCCAGCAGTTCCGGACAGGGGGAGCGCAATCAGCCCCAGCATTTT. The complete variable domain, with remaining parts taken from reference TRBV28 and TRBJ1-5, reads DVKVTQSSRYLVKRTGEKVFLECVQDMDHENMFWYRQDPGLGLRLIYFSYDVKMKEKGDIPEGYSVSREKKERFSLILESASTNQTSMYLCASSSGQGERNQPQHFGDGTRLSIL.

This clonotype was observed many times. The genes are TRBV12-3 or TRBV12-4 and TRBJ2-3; a possible D gene is TRBD2 (5 bases). The CDR3 is 14 residues long. Trimming stripped 4 bases from V and 5 bases from J, with 13 bases between. Written as DNA, the CDR3 is TGTGCCAGCAGTTCCCGATCCGGAGGAGATACGCAGTATTTT. Translated, it gives CASSSRSGGDTQYF.

The V call is TRBV19, the J call TRBJ2-4, with TRBD2 matching over 10 bases. The CDR3 spans 15 residues. J gave up 1 base and V 7 bases, and 4 bases lay outside the gene matches. Germline CDR1 LNHDA, CDR2 SQIVND (reference sequence). The CDR3 DNA reads TGTGCCAGTATGTCTAGCGGGAGTGCCAAAAACATTCAGTACTTC. Translating gives CASMSSGSAKNIQYF.